This TCR beta chain was documented in a study of T-cell memory formation after mild COVID-19. Study-level information: Clusters of TCRs were largely donor specific.

5'RACE with constant-segment primers built TCRalpha and TCRbeta cDNA libraries with UMIs. TCRdb ran MiXCR on the 5' RACE reads and lists one entry per CDR3 protein. The table includes hundreds of thousands of distinct CDR3 sequences, 15% to 20% detected once. Overall study findings and caveats: Some SARS-CoV-2-responding clones were already detected in memory before infection. Contracting CD8+ clones were enriched in EMRA, CD4+ mainly in CM and EM.

Comment on this clonotype: Its target is unknown.

The CDR3 is 12 residues long. Trimming took 1 base from V and 6 from J, leaving 4 bases between them. Germline CDR1 MNHNS, CDR2 SASEGT. The sequence was obtained from an adult woman who had mild COVID-19 (a few samples of this study predate the infection). Cell type and time point are not known. Sequences were obtained from PBMCs or a T cell subset sorted from them (not recorded which). V and J are TRBV6-1 and TRBJ1-3, with D unresolved. CDR3 in amino acids: CASSEVKNTIYF. CDR3 nucleotides: TGTGCCAGCAGTGAAGTCAAAAACACCATATATTTT.